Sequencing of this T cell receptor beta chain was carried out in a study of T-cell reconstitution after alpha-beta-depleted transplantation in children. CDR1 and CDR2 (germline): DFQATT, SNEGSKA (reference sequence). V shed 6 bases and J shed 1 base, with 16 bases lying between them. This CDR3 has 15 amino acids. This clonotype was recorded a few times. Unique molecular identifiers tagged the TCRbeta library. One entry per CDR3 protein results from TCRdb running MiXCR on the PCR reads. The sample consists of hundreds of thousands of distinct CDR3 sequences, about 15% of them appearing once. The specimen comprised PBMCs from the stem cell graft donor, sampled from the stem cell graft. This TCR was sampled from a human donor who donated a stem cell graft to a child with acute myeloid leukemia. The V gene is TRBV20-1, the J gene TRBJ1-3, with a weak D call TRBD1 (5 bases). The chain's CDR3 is CSALQDGKSGNTIYF. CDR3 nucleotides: TGCAGTGCCCTACAGGACGGGAAATCTGGAAACACCATATATTTT.